This is a list of T cell receptor beta chains from one sample in a study of technical replicates of blood from a handful of donors. Clones were sequenced by immunoSEQ multiplex PCR, and TCRdb holds only the in-frame ones, with some missing. The sample consists of about 100,000 clones, 95% of them appearing once. Sequenced material: T cells isolated from PBMCs. Receptors originate from a human donor in good health. Both conserved end residues are part of each CDR3. D genes are given only for firm matches. Size tells how often a clone was seen (once, few, many) or the class of an expanded clone, and some rows leave it out.

D | J | size | V | CDR3 | DNA
TRBD2 | TRBJ2-7 | once | TRBV6-5 | CASRTSGSTYEQYF | TGTGCCAGCAGGACTAGCGGGAGTACCTACGAGCAGTACTTC
TRBD1 | TRBJ1-2 | . | TRBV7-6 | CASSWGQGGYGYTF | TGTGCCAGCAGCTGGGGACAGGGGGGGTATGGCTACACCTTC
. | TRBJ2-2 | . | TRBV9 | CASSVDARRTGELFF | TGTGCCAGCAGCGTAGACGCTAGGCGAACCGGGGAGCTGTTTTTT
. | TRBJ2-3 | once | TRBV28 | CASRDAGTSYTQYF | TGTGCCAGCAGGGACGCCGGGACTTCTTATACGCAGTATTTT
. | TRBJ1-1 | . | TRBV18 | CASSLPGNTEAFF | TGTGCCAGCTCACTCCCAGGGAACACTGAAGCTTTCTTT
. | TRBJ1-1 | . | TRBV30 | CAWSGRDYTEAFF | TGTGCCTGGAGTGGCCGGGACTACACTGAAGCTTTCTTT
. | TRBJ2-2 | . | TRBV27 | CASLGFGELFF | TGTGCCAGCCTAGGTTTCGGGGAGCTGTTTTTT
. | TRBJ2-3 | . | TRBV10-3 | CAIGTGTTSTDTQYF | TGTGCCATCGGAACCGGGACAACTAGCACAGATACGCAGTATTTT
TRBD1 | TRBJ2-7 | . | TRBV4-1 | CASSQAQGDTYEQYF | TGCGCCAGCAGCCAAGCCCAGGGGGATACCTACGAGCAGTACTTC
. | TRBJ1-2 | once | TRBV5-1 | CASSLDPVNYGYTF | TGCGCCAGCAGCTTGGATCCCGTTAACTATGGCTACACCTTC
TRBD1 | TRBJ2-2 | . | TRBV4-1 | CASSHQGAANTGELFF | TGCGCCAGCAGCCACCAGGGGGCCGCGAACACCGGGGAGCTGTTTTTT
. | TRBJ1-2 | once | TRBV19 | CASSIDEKAGEQYYGYTF | TGTGCCAGTAGTATAGACGAAAAGGCCGGGGAACAATACTATGGCTACACCTTC
. | TRBJ2-1 | . | TRBV2 | CASSEYGSPGFF | TGTGCCAGCAGTGAATACGGGAGTCCGGGATTCTTC
. | TRBJ2-7 | . | TRBV19 | CASSIDPPGSGEQYF | TGTGCCAGTAGTATAGACCCCCCGGGTTCGGGCGAGCAGTACTTC
TRBD1 | TRBJ2-2 | . | TRBV10-1 | CASSESDRVGTGELFF | TGCGCCAGCAGTGAGTCGGACAGGGTCGGGACCGGGGAGCTGTTTTTT
TRBD1 | TRBJ2-3 | . | TRBV27 | CASRTPGQGGDTQYF | TGTGCCAGCAGGACCCCGGGACAGGGTGGAGATACGCAGTATTTT
. | TRBJ2-3 | . | TRBV6-1 | CASSGRTVFTDTQYF | TGTGCCAGCAGTGGCCGGACAGTCTTCACAGATACGCAGTATTTT
. | TRBJ2-1 | once | TRBV25-1 | CASSALSVSYNEQFF | TGTGCCAGCAGTGCGCTTAGCGTCTCCTACAATGAGCAGTTCTTC
. | TRBJ1-5 | . | TRBV27 | CASSSTGLYQPQHF | TGTGCCAGCAGTTCCACAGGGCTCTATCAGCCCCAGCATTTT
. | TRBJ1-2 | . | TRBV5-1 | CASYPDPRGYGYTF | TGCGCCAGCTACCCGGATCCAAGGGGCTATGGCTACACCTTC
TRBD2 | TRBJ2-7 | . | TRBV18 | CASSPAASGIYEQYF | TGTGCCAGCTCACCAGCGGCTAGCGGGATCTACGAGCAGTACTTC
. | TRBJ2-1 | . | TRBV2 | CASSEMGSSYNEQFF | TGTGCCAGCAGTGAAATGGGGAGCTCCTACAATGAGCAGTTCTTC
TRBD2 | TRBJ2-5 | . | TRBV5-1 | CASSSADGRADGETQYF | TGCGCCAGCAGCTCGGCGGACGGGAGGGCAGATGGGGAGACCCAGTACTTC
. | TRBJ2-5 | many | TRBV19 | CASSGADLPYQETQYF | TGTGCCAGTAGTGGGGCGGACCTACCGTACCAAGAGACCCAGTACTTC
. | TRBJ2-4 | once | TRBV6-5 | CASMDSFSGEDIQYF | TGTGCCAGCATGGACAGTTTTTCCGGAGAGGACATTCAGTACTTC
. | TRBJ2-1 | . | TRBV6-8 | CASSSYGSRELDNEQFF | TGTGCCAGCAGTTCATACGGTTCGAGGGAGTTGGACAATGAGCAGTTCTTC
TRBD1 | TRBJ1-1 | few | TRBV6-1 | CASRKTGGEVTEAFF | TGTGCCAGCAGAAAGACAGGGGGCGAGGTCACTGAAGCTTTCTTT
. | TRBJ1-3 | . | TRBV18 | CASSDDNTGRTGNTIYF | TGTGCCAGCTCTGACGATAATACAGGGAGAACTGGAAACACCATATATTTT
. | TRBJ2-1 | . | TRBV11-3 | CASSSPPYNEQFF | TGTGCCAGCAGCAGCCCCCCCTACAATGAGCAGTTCTTC
. | TRBJ2-3 | . | TRBV15 | CATSWSVASDTQYF | TGTGCCACCAGCTGGTCGGTAGCCTCAGATACGCAGTATTTT
. | TRBJ1-1 | once | TRBV27 | CASKGRGMNTEAFF | TGTGCCAGCAAAGGGAGGGGGATGAACACTGAAGCTTTCTTT
. | TRBJ1-2 | . | TRBV7-8 | CASSLVRQGNGYTF | TGTGCCAGCAGCTTAGTCCGGCAGGGTAATGGCTACACCTTC
TRBD2 | TRBJ2-5 | . | TRBV5-4 | CASSAVAGVLETQYF | TGTGCCAGCAGCGCGGTAGCGGGAGTCTTGGAGACCCAGTACTTC
. | TRBJ2-1 | . | TRBV6-5 | CASRGQPSYNEQFF | TGTGCCAGCAGGGGACAACCCTCCTACAATGAGCAGTTCTTC
. | TRBJ2-7 | once | TRBV28 | CASSALQGSYEQYF | TGTGCCAGCAGTGCGCTACAGGGTAGCTACGAGCAGTACTTC
TRBD1 | TRBJ1-2 | few | TRBV6-1 | CASSEEGQGDGYTF | TGTGCCAGCAGTGAAGAGGGGCAGGGGGACGGCTACACCTTC
TRBD1 | TRBJ1-2 | . | TRBV28 | CASRYPRDRGNYGYTF | TGTGCCAGCAGGTATCCGAGGGACAGGGGGAACTATGGCTACACCTTC
. | TRBJ1-6 | . | TRBV4-1 | CASSQESNSNSPLHF | TGCGCCAGCAGCCAAGAGAGTAACTCAAATTCACCCCTCCACTTT
. | TRBJ1-5 | . | TRBV19 | CASSIVTGYFNQPQHF | TGTGCCAGTAGTATAGTCACAGGATACTTCAATCAGCCCCAGCATTTT
. | TRBJ2-3 | . | TRBV30 | CAWTGALGDTQYF | TGTGCCTGGACAGGGGCCTTGGGAGATACGCAGTATTTT
. | TRBJ1-3 | . | TRBV6-1 | CASSDSRGSGNTIYF | TGTGCCAGCAGTGACAGCAGGGGCTCTGGAAACACCATATATTTT
TRBD1 | TRBJ1-1 | . | TRBV28 | CASSPHGTGGTEAFF | TGTGCCAGCAGTCCGCACGGGACAGGGGGCACTGAAGCTTTCTTT
TRBD1 | TRBJ2-7 | . | TRBV6-1 | CASSFGTGVEQYF | TGTGCCAGCAGTTTTGGGACAGGGGTTGAGCAGTACTTC